The entry below describes one T cell receptor beta chain. This sample is part of a study of control samples from healthy donors and cancer patients. The assay was immunoSEQ multiplex PCR, and TCRdb's table has in-frame clones only and misses some. The sample lists 110,000 to 150,000 clones, roughly 92% seen once, with about 10% in the top ten. The CDR3 is 15 amino acids. CDR1 is LNHDA, CDR2 SQIVND, per germline (reference sequence). V was clipped by 4 bases and J by 7 bases; unmatched bases: 10. This rearrangement joins TRBV19 to TRBJ2-7; 10 bases map to TRBD2. This receptor was taken from a young man in good health. The sample comprised blood. CDR3: CASSNGSGRSKEQYF. CDR3 DNA: TGTGCCAGTAGTAACGGTAGCGGGAGGTCTAAGGAGCAGTACTTC. Combining the CDR3 with reference TRBV19 and TRBJ2-7 gives the whole variable domain DGGITQSPKYLFRKEGQNVTLSCEQNLNHDAMYWYRQDPGQGLRLIYYSQIVNDFQKGDIAEGYSVSREKKESFPLTVTSAQKNPTAFYLCASSNGSGRSKEQYFGPGTRLTVT.